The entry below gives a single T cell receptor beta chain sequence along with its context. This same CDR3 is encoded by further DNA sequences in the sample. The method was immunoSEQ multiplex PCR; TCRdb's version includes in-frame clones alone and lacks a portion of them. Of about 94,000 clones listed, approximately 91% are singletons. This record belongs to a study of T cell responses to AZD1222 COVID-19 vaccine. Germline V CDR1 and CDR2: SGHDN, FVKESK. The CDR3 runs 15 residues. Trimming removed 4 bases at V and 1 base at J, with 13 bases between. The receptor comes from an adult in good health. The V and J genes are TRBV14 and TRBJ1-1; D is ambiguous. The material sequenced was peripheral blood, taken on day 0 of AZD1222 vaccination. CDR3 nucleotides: TGTGCCAGCAGCCCGCGGACGGGTGGGAACACTGAAGCTTTCTTT. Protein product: CASSPRTGGNTEAFF.